The 32 T cell receptor beta chains reported below all come from one sample, sequenced in a study of T cells in Graves' hyperthyroidism and ophthalmopathy. What was amplified from RNA transcripts were TCR beta CDR3 regions. First-round RT-PCR of the TCR CDR3 relied on the HTBI primer set. MiXCR, applied by TCRdb to the multiplex PCR reads, yields one record per CDR3 protein. The sample has 640,000 or so distinct CDR3 sequences, under 15% seen once. Sequenced material: blood. Receptors originate from a middle-aged woman with Graves' ophthalmopathy.

V is TRBV6-1 and J is TRBJ2-2, with 8 bases fitting TRBD1. Germline CDR1 reads MNHNS; CDR2 reads SASEGT. Trimming cost V 6 bases and J 0 bases; bases outside gene matches: 6. The CDR3 consists of 16 residues. The CDR3 spells CASRTWTGTNTGELFF. CDR3 in DNA: TGTGCCAGCAGGACATGGACAGGGACGAACACCGGGGAGCTGTTTTTT.

V gene TRBV28 combines with J gene TRBJ2-7, with TRBD1 matching 9 bases. Germline lookup yields CDR1 MDHEN and CDR2 SYDVKM. This CDR3 contains 12 residues. The V and J ends lost 11 bases and 3 bases, in that order; junction bases with no gene match: 5. The CDR3 DNA is TGTGCCTCCGGACAGGGGTACTACGAGCAGTACTTC. Protein: CASGQGYYEQYF.

This clonotype was detected many times. The chain combines TRBV6-1 with TRBJ2-7; D unresolved. This CDR3 is built from 11 residues. In germline, CDR1 is MNHNS, CDR2 SASEGT. V shed 8 bases and J shed 7 bases, with 12 bases lying between them. CDR3 DNA: TGTGCCAGCGGGTCCACTTGGGAGCAGTACTTC. Amino acids: CASGSTWEQYF.

At least ten counts were recorded for this clonotype. This chain connects TRBV27 to TRBJ1-1; a possible D gene is TRBD1 (6 bases). CDR3 length equals 16 residues. Germline values: CDR1 MNHEY, CDR2 SMNVEV (reference sequence). Trimming removed 5 bases at V and 3 bases at J, with 19 bases between. In DNA form, the CDR3 reads TGTGCCAGCAGTCAAAACCCCGGGACATTGGACACTGAAGCTTTCTTT. This translates into CASSQNPGTLDTEAFF.

This clonotype was observed a handful of times. V usage is TRBV2 and J usage is TRBJ2-3, with 9 bases aligning to TRBD2. In germline, CDR1 is SNHLY, CDR2 FYNNEI. Trimming took 2 bases from V and 3 from J; bases not matched to a gene: 6. The CDR3 covers 16 residues. This CDR3 is CASSEILAGVTDTQYF. CDR3 coding DNA: TGTGCCAGCAGTGAAATATTAGCGGGAGTAACAGATACGCAGTATTTT. Looking up the rest from reference TRBV2 and TRBJ2-3 gives the full variable domain: EPEVTQTPSHQVTQMGQEVILRCVPISNHLYFYWYRQILGQKVEFLVSFYNNEISEKSEIFDDQFSVERPDGSNFTLKIRSTKLEDSAMYFCASSEILAGVTDTQYFGPGTRLTVL.

The chain has TRBV28 and TRBJ2-7, with 9 bases aligning to TRBD1. With 2 bases clipped from V and 5 bases from J, the junction kept 10 bases outside the gene matches. In germline, CDR1 is MDHEN, CDR2 SYDVKM. The CDR3 covers 16 residues. In DNA, the CDR3 is TGTGCCAGCAGTTTACCCGGACAGGGGTCAATCCACGAGCAGTACTTC. It translates to CASSLPGQGSIHEQYF.

The chain has TRBV18 and TRBJ2-7, with D perhaps given as TRBD1 or TRBD2 (6 bases each). The CDR3 sequence is 14 residues long. V was trimmed by 6 bases and J by 5 bases, leaving 17 bases between them. Germline CDR1 KGHSH, CDR2 LQKENI. The CDR3 loop reads CASSPVGGSDEQYF. The CDR3 DNA sequence: TGTGCCAGCTCCCCTGTCGGGGGCTCTGACGAGCAGTACTTC.

This clonotype showed up many times. The V call is TRBV30, the J call TRBJ2-7, with TRBD2 matching 8 bases. The CDR3 runs 14 residues. The germline CDR1 and CDR2 sequences are GTSNPN and SVGIG (reference sequence). V shed 2 bases, J shed 3 bases, and the junction held 6 bases outside the gene matches. CDR3 sequence (DNA): TGTGCCTGGAGTACCGGACTAGCTCTCTACGAGCAGTACTTC. This encodes CAWSTGLALYEQYF.

This clonotype was detected ten times or more. The chain employs TRBV4-1 and TRBJ1-2; weak D call: TRBD1 (5 bases). V was clipped by 1 base and J by 3 bases, with 12 bases between them. The CDR3 has 15 amino acids. The germline CDR1 and CDR2 sequences are MGHRA and YSYEKL. The DNA of the CDR3 is TGCGCCAGCAGCCAAGGTGGGGCAACGGACTATGGCTACACCTTC. Residues: CASSQGGATDYGYTF.

Here the CDR3 reads CATGEVAEQFF. As DNA, the CDR3 is TGTGCCACCGGCGAAGTGGCTGAGCAGTTCTTC. This rearrangement joins TRBV24-1 to TRBJ2-1; unclear D gene. V lost 9 bases, J lost 9 bases, and 11 bases lay in between. CDR3 size: 11 residues. Germline assignment: CDR1 KGHDR and CDR2 SFDVKD.

This clonotype was seen many times. The J gene is TRBJ2-7, the V gene TRBV6-5, with 9 bases identical to TRBD1. The CDR3 totals 14 residues. Germline V gene data show CDR1 as MNHEY and CDR2 as SVGAGI. V lost 4 bases to trimming and J lost 5 bases; unmatched junction nucleotides: 6. The CDR3 DNA sequence: TGTGCCAGCAGTTTTACAGGGGGCGGGGACGAGCAGTACTTC. Its protein product is CASSFTGGGDEQYF.

This clonotype has ten or more counts. The CDR3: CAITLGGGSDTGELFF. DNA of the CDR3: TGTGCCATCACCTTGGGAGGGGGAAGCGACACCGGGGAGCTGTTTTTT. The V call is TRBV10-3, the J call TRBJ2-2; tentatively, D is TRBD2 (7 bases). CDR3 length: 16 residues. V dropped 7 bases and J dropped 3 bases, with 18 bases sitting between them. The germline CDR1 and CDR2 sequences are ENHRY and SYGVKD.

The CDR3 spells CASSSTGGYTSGANVLTF. The CDR3 coding sequence is TGTGCCAGCAGTTCGACAGGGGGATATACTTCTGGGGCCAACGTCCTGACTTTC. The genes are TRBV12-3 or TRBV12-4 and TRBJ2-6, with 9 nucleotides matching TRBD1. The CDR3 length is 18 residues. With 4 bases clipped from V and 1 base from J, the junction kept 8 bases outside the gene matches.

This clonotype was detected a few times. This chain links TRBV25-1 with TRBJ1-2; the D is unclear. The V gene lost 3 bases and the J gene lost 11 bases, with 16 bases spanning the gap. Germline-derived CDR1 and CDR2 are MGHDK and SYGVNS. CDR3 length: 13 amino acids. CDR3 sequence reads: CASSDSFRAAYTF. DNA for the CDR3: TGTGCCAGCAGTGACTCCTTCCGGGCAGCGTACACCTTC.

This clonotype showed up many times. The chain employs TRBV6-5 and TRBJ1-2; TRBD1 matches 11 bases. Germline assignment: CDR1 MNHEY and CDR2 SVGAGI. The junction had 4 bases not matched to a gene; V was cut back by 10 bases and J by 3 bases. The CDR3 covers 13 residues. The CDR3 reads CATRGQGDYGYTF. In nucleotides, the CDR3 is TGTGCCACCAGGGGACAGGGGGACTATGGCTACACCTTC.

This clonotype was counted at least ten times. CDR3 bases: TGCAGTGCCCAGAGGGAGGGGGCTGGGAACACTGAAGCTTTCTTT. Amino acid sequence: CSAQREGAGNTEAFF. The chain recombines TRBV20-1 with TRBJ1-1; 7 nucleotides align to TRBD1. The CDR3 loop spans 15 amino acids. The ends lost 6 bases at V and 1 base at J; junction bases unmatched: 11. From germline, CDR1 is DFQATT and CDR2 SNEGSKA (reference sequence).

This clonotype showed up many times. This rearrangement joins TRBV2 to TRBJ2-5; 12 positions agree with TRBD2. CDR3 length equals 16 residues. V was pared by 4 bases and J by 1 base, with 4 bases of the junction left unmatched. The germline V gene encodes CDR1 SNHLY and CDR2 FYNNEI. CDR3 in DNA: TGTGCCAGCAGTGGTCGACTAGCGGGAGTCCAAGAGACCCAGTACTTC. This sequence encodes CASSGRLAGVQETQYF.

This clonotype occurred many times. This chain connects TRBV12-3 or TRBV12-4 to TRBJ1-1; D is perhaps TRBD1 (5 bases). Trimming shortened V by 6 bases and J by 6 bases, and 11 bases separated the two germline ends. CDR3 length: 12 amino acids. The CDR3 nucleotides are TGTGCCAGCAGACGCGGGGCCCCTGAAGCTTTCTTT. Translated: CASRRGAPEAFF.

This chain joins TRBV20-1 and TRBJ1-2, with D unclear. CDR1 and CDR2 from the germline V gene are DFQATT and SNEGSKA (reference sequence). V lost 2 bases and J 4 bases, leaving 5 bases between the germline ends. This CDR3 spans 11 amino acids. CDR3 DNA sequence: TGCAGTGCTAGACTCCCCTATGGCTACACCTTC. It encodes CSARLPYGYTF.

This clonotype was seen a handful of times. CDR3 protein: CASSLGLLYEQYF. The CDR3 coding sequence is TGTGCCAGCAGTCTCGGACTACTCTACGAGCAGTACTTC. This chain uses TRBV27 with TRBJ2-7; the D gene is possibly TRBD2 (6 bases). Per germline, CDR1 MNHEY and CDR2 SMNVEV (reference sequence). The CDR3 loop spans 13 amino acids. Trimming took 5 bases from V and 3 from J, leaving 11 bases between them.

On this clonotype itself: A much larger clone lies a single base off, so this may be a read error. The chain uses TRBV4-1 and TRBJ1-2, with a possible D match to TRBD1 (6 bases). The CDR3 contains 14 residues. The V gene lost 2 bases and the J gene lost 0 bases, with 7 bases spanning the gap. CDR1 is MGHRA and CDR2 is YSYEKL in the germline V gene. CDR3 nucleotides: TGCGCCAGCAGCCAAAACAGGGCTAACTATGGCTACACCTTC. As protein: CASSQNRANYGYTF.

The sample holds many counts of this clonotype. The V call is TRBV24-1, the J call TRBJ2-5; 11 nucleotides match TRBD2. Trimming at V came to 9 bases and at J to 5 bases, leaving 13 bases not matched to a gene. This CDR3 comprises 16 residues. Germline V lookup: CDR1 KGHDR, CDR2 SFDVKD. For the CDR3, the DNA is TGTGCCACCGCCTCGCTACTAGCGGGAGATCGTGAGACCCAGTACTTC. The encoded protein is CATASLLAGDRETQYF.

This clonotype was seen a few times. The CDR3 is CASSPGSGSYEQYF. CDR3 in DNA: TGTGCCAGCTCACCAGGTTCGGGATCCTACGAGCAGTACTTC. V gene TRBV18 combines with J gene TRBJ2-7, with D perhaps matching TRBD2 (5 bases). The germline V gene has CDR1 KGHSH and CDR2 LQKENI. CDR3 length: 14 residues. V shed 2 bases and J shed 1 base, with 9 bases lying between them.

This clonotype has a handful of counts. CDR3 region: CASSYSRGQESYEQYF. For the CDR3, the DNA is TGTGCCAGCAGTTACTCCAGAGGACAGGAGTCCTACGAGCAGTACTTC. The chain uses TRBV6-5 and TRBJ2-7; 7 bases are shared with TRBD1. Germline V gene lookup returns CDR1 MNHEY and CDR2 SVGAGI. The CDR3 extends over 16 amino acids. V was clipped by 0 bases and J by 1 base; unmatched bases: 6.

Notes on this clonotype: This may be a read error, as it is one base from a much larger clone. V and J are TRBV5-5 and TRBJ1-1, with 8 bases identical to TRBD1. With 3 bases clipped from V and 3 bases from J, the junction kept 7 bases outside the gene matches. This CDR3 comprises 15 residues. Germline CDR1 and CDR2: SGHKS and YYEKEE (reference sequence). CDR3: CASSSGQAMDTEAFF. CDR3 DNA sequence: TGTGCCAGCAGCTCGGGACAGGCTATGGACACTGAAGCTTTCTTT.

This clonotype was seen ten or more times. The V and J genes are TRBV28 and TRBJ2-5, with 8 bases matching TRBD1. Germline V gene sequence: CDR1 MDHEN, CDR2 SYDVKM. J lost 5 bases, V lost 7 bases, and 12 bases had no gene match. This CDR3 comprises 15 residues. The DNA of the CDR3 is TGTGCCAGCAATTCCGTGCAGGGGGCTGGGGAGACCCAGTACTTC. This encodes CASNSVQGAGETQYF.

This clonotype has more than one count but fewer than ten. The CDR3 is CASSQDRENTGELFF. The CDR3 DNA sequence: TGTGCCAGCAGCCAAGATCGGGAGAACACCGGGGAGCTGTTTTTT. The gene calls are TRBV14 and TRBJ2-2, with TRBD2 as a possible D gene (5 bases). V lost 0 bases and J 1 base, leaving 6 bases between the germline ends. Germline-derived CDR1 and CDR2 are SGHDN and FVKESK. The CDR3 is 15 amino acids. Using reference TRBV14 and TRBJ2-2 for the parts outside the CDR3, the full variable domain is EAGVTQFPSHSVIEKGQTVTLRCDPISGHDNLYWYRRVMGKEIKFLLHFVKESKQDESGMPNNRFLAERTGGTYSTLKVQPAELEDSGVYFCASSQDRENTGELFFGEGSRLTVL.

Comments on this clonotype: Mismatch with germline at one junction end may stem from a read error. This sequence joins TRBV6-5 and TRBJ2-7; no clear D gene. Germline V gene lookup returns CDR1 MNHEY and CDR2 SVGAGI. This CDR3 spans 13 amino acids. CDR3 residues: CASSYDKNYGQYF. Written as DNA, the CDR3 is TGTGCCAGCAGTTACGACAAAAATTACGGGCAGTACTTC.

This clonotype has at least ten counts. The chain uses TRBV6-9 and TRBJ2-2; the D is unclear. Germline values: CDR1 MNHGY, CDR2 SVAAGI. CDR3 size: 14 residues. The V end was cut by 9 bases, the J end by 1 base, with 12 bases between. The CDR3 coding sequence is TGTGCCAGTTCGAAAACTAAGAACACCGGGGAGCTGTTTTTT. This sequence encodes CASSKTKNTGELFF.

This clonotype was counted many times. The chain uses TRBV28 and TRBJ2-1; 10 positions match TRBD2. The trim removed 8 bases at V and 4 bases at J, leaving 5 bases unmatched. CDR1 is MDHEN and CDR2 is SYDVKM in the germline V gene. This CDR3 spans 14 amino acids. The CDR3 here is CASGTSGTYNEQFF. The CDR3 nucleotides read TGTGCCAGCGGAACTAGCGGGACTTACAATGAGCAGTTCTTC.

The sample holds many counts of this clonotype. The CDR3 sequence: CSVVGGRKWGETQYF. As DNA, the CDR3 is TGCAGCGTTGTGGGCGGGCGGAAATGGGGGGAGACCCAGTACTTC. The chain has TRBV29-1 and TRBJ2-5; tentatively, D is TRBD1 or TRBD2 (5 bases each). Germline V gene sequence: CDR1 SQVTM, CDR2 ANQGSEA. V dropped 4 bases and J dropped 5 bases, with 20 bases sitting between them. This CDR3 contains 15 residues.

This clonotype has ten or more counts. This chain joins TRBV28 and TRBJ1-2; no clear D gene. Trimming removed 7 bases from V and 4 bases from J, with 16 bases in between. The length of the CDR3 is 14 residues. The germline V gene has CDR1 MDHEN and CDR2 SYDVKM. The CDR3 sequence is CASTAGNFGYGYTF. Here the CDR3 DNA reads TGTGCCAGCACTGCTGGGAACTTTGGCTATGGCTACACCTTC.